This T cell receptor beta chain was identified in a study of T cell responses to AZD1222 COVID-19 vaccine (dated by TCRdb to the early 2020s). As for the study more broadly: AZD1222 recipients whose second dose came at about 4 weeks and those whose second dose came at about 12 weeks were combined into one group, since spike-specific TCR depth and breadth did not differ between the two schedules. A total of just over 230 trial participants underwent TCR sequencing, of whom roughly 210 had received two doses of AZD1222 and around 26 had received two doses of the MenACWY control vaccine. Enrollment into the trials was organized by age into subgroups of 18-55, 56-69 and 70-plus years, and those subgroups contained roughly 160, 29 and 62 TCR-sequenced participants, respectively. What the authors observed across the whole study: Conclusions about previously exposed vaccinees are limited, since just 6 or 7 AZD1222 recipients were seropositive for SARS-CoV-2 at baseline. Because no day 14 peak-response samples were available, the repertoires could be characterized only after the peak T cell response. The whole spike protein was spanned by vaccine-associated CD4 TCRs, and dominant responses were seen in regions 160-218 and 743-854. After two AZD1222 doses, both the breadth and the depth of spike-specific TCRs were significantly higher than at day 0 and than in MenACWY recipients. Participants were mostly white British, with more females than males. The authors suggested clonal diversity may have been underestimated. In the small 56-69-year group, the increase in depth fell short of significance, most likely because of low power. Nearly half of unique spike-specific TCRs reportedly recognized epitopes outside regions mutated in the B.1.351 and B.1.1.7 variants.

Measured from the cysteine to the phenylalanine, the CDR3 is 17 residues long. Solely the CDR3 DNA is kept, with 51 bases framed from the first base. Germline trimming: 3 bases from V, 3 bases from J; junction bases outside gene matches: 4. The germline V gene sets CDR1 to LGHNA and CDR2 to YNFKEQ. This clone was seen just once. This clone's antigen is unknown. Within one base of it there is no much larger clone, and no base qualities were kept. The sample's time point label is to be understood as: baseline before first vaccination. Samples from vaccinated people were obtained from the UK trials COV001 and COV002, which included a single-blind randomized controlled phase 2/3 trial of AZD1222 (ChAdOx1 nCoV-19) in healthy adults. For TCRbeta chain sequencing, PBMC samples from trial participants were taken at day 0 and at day 28 after the second dose. The CDR3 regions of human TCRbeta chains were subjected to immunosequencing. Per the original workflow: Repertoire TCRs were checked for matches against a reference library of SARS-CoV-2-specific TCRs that had been generated using the MIRA antigen-specificity platform. Breadth was defined as the fraction of unique TCRs that were SARS-CoV-2-associated, and depth was defined as the fraction of total T cells that were SARS-CoV-2-associated. Using the MIRA data, each spike-specific TCR was mapped to the spike region that the TCR reacts to and placed in a CD4 or CD8 class. Log10-transformed breadth and depth values were compared by one-way ANOVA with Sidak's multiple comparisons tests. TCRdb carries this immuneACCESS record with in-frame sequences only. Its versions omit some clonotypes, under half of them owing to an unresolved V gene in the studies checked, with the rest unexplained. Clone size and V and J calls were adopted from that table, with D and trimming inferred from the DNA. A total of 120,000 to 150,000 clones appear in this sample, approximately 90% of them only once. Of the sample, more than 3% falls within the top ten clones.

The chain is assembled from TRBV4-2 and TRBJ2-1; TRBD2 lines up with 14 middle nucleotides. This sequence originates from an adult in good health. The sequenced sample was peripheral blood, obtained on day 0 of AZD1222 vaccination. The bases are TGTGCCAGCAGCCAGGGGACTAGCGGGGGAATCTACAATGAGCAGTTCTTC. Its product reads: CASSQGTSGGIYNEQFF.